This TCR beta chain stems from a study of CD8+ T cells in alopecia areata. Across the whole study: At a dose of 5 to 10 mg twice daily, oral tofacitinib was given to treated patients.

Sequencing relied on a cDNA template that was reverse transcribed from extracted RNA. Profiling relied on immunoSEQ multiplex PCR, and the TCRdb table lists in-frame clones only, not all of them. The sample shows 180,000 or so clones, approximately 53% of them seen only once. The treatment denotes: oral pan-JAK inhibitor, 5-10 mg twice daily. Study results and limitations: Many expanded lesional clones stayed in scalp and blood while on tofacitinib. Among the top 100, expanded CD8+ clones, as well as scalp clonality, were significantly decreased by tofacitinib.

A remark on this clone: Its antigen is not identified.

The CDR3 spans 14 residues. V lost 0 bases and J 7 bases, leaving 10 bases between the germline ends. Germline V gene lookup returns CDR1 MNHNY and CDR2 SVGAGI (reference sequence). The sequence was collected from a human donor with alopecia areata. V gene TRBV6-6 combines with J gene TRBJ1-5; D remains unclear. The sample here was CD8+ T cells sorted from blood, taken at week 24, from a patient treated with tofacitinib. The CDR3 DNA reads TGTGCCAGCAGTTACTCTCGGGGAGGCCAGCCCCAGCATTTT. It codes for CASSYSRGGQPQHF.